A single sample is the source of the 16 T cell receptor beta chains below, sequenced in a study of CD8 T cells in ankylosing spondylitis. General study results and limits: A TCR beta motif of roughly 8 highly homologous variants appeared characteristic of ankylosing spondylitis blood.

TCRdb re-called the 5' RACE reads through MiXCR, storing one row per CDR3 protein. Here the sample spans about 480,000 distinct CDR3 sequences, approximately 17% being singletons. Their antigens remain unidentified. Sequenced input: blood, either unsorted or a sorted T cell fraction (not recorded which). The receptors originated from a male donor with ankylosing spondylitis.

V is TRBV24-1 and J is TRBJ2-3; no clear D gene. Trimming took off 4 bases at V and 1 base at J, with 11 bases between the two ends. The CDR3 is made up of 15 amino acids. The germline CDR1 and CDR2 sequences are KGHDR and SFDVKD. CDR3 sequence (DNA): TGTGCCACCAGTGACCCCATTCGCCGCACAGATACGCAGTATTTT. It yields the protein CATSDPIRRTDTQYF.

The chain carries TRBV2 and TRBJ1-2; no clear D. The CDR3 is 14 amino acids. Trimming removed 7 bases from V and 2 bases from J, with 14 bases in between. The germline V gene has CDR1 SNHLY and CDR2 FYNNEI. The CDR3 region has the DNA TGTGCCAGCAATCCTGGGGATCAGAACTATGGCTACACCTTC. Its protein is CASNPGDQNYGYTF.

This clonotype was counted once. The J gene is TRBJ2-5, the V gene TRBV28; the D is unclear. V was shortened by 1 base and J by 1 base, with 10 bases between the two germline ends. Germline V CDR1 and CDR2: MDHEN, SYDVKM. This CDR3 has 15 amino acids. As DNA, the CDR3 is TGTGCCAGCAGTTTATTTCGAAATTCCCAAGAGACCCAGTACTTC. As protein: CASSLFRNSQETQYF.

The sample holds many counts of this clonotype. The chain employs TRBV12-3 or TRBV12-4 and TRBJ2-1, with D possibly matching TRBD1 (6 bases). V lost 0 bases, J lost 6 bases, and 9 bases lay in between. The CDR3 spans 14 residues. The DNA for the CDR3 is TGTGCCAGCAGTTTAGCGGGACAAAGCAATGAGCAGTTCTTC. It translates to CASSLAGQSNEQFF.

With respect to this clonotype: Relative to the germline gene, one junction end is altered; a read error may explain this. Written as DNA, the CDR3 is TGCTGTGCTAGACCCCCGACAGGGGTGGGCAATCAGCCCCAGCATTTT. Its protein is CCARPPTGVGNQPQHF. This chain joins TRBV20-1 and TRBJ1-5; 8 positions match TRBD1. The length of the CDR3 is 16 residues. Germline V CDR1 and CDR2: DFQATT, SNEGSKA (reference sequence).

The V gene is TRBV20-1, the J gene TRBJ1-1; D remains unclear. The germline gives CDR1 DFQATT, CDR2 SNEGSKA (reference sequence). The CDR3 is made up of 13 amino acids. V was trimmed by 3 bases and J by 0 bases, leaving 8 bases between them. The CDR3 DNA follows: TGCAGTGCTAGTCAAAATCTGAACACTGAAGCTTTCTTT. This gives the protein CSASQNLNTEAFF.

There are many counts of this clonotype. The rearrangement links TRBV7-2 to TRBJ2-6; D not resolved. V dropped 5 bases and J dropped 3 bases, with 8 bases sitting between them. The CDR3 extends over 14 amino acids. CDR1 and CDR2 from the germline V gene are SGHTA and FQGNSA. CDR3 residues: CASSPWYGANVLTF. The CDR3 DNA reads as TGTGCCAGCAGCCCCTGGTATGGGGCCAACGTCCTGACTTTC.

A few counts support this clonotype. This sequence joins TRBV18 and TRBJ1-5; 10 nucleotides align to TRBD1. J was trimmed by 5 bases and V by 0 bases; bases with no gene match: 4. Per germline, CDR1 KGHSH and CDR2 LQKENI. The CDR3 has 16 residues. CDR3 nucleotides: TGTGCCAGCTCACCACCGTGGACAGGGGGAGATCAGCCCCAGCATTTT. Protein sequence: CASSPPWTGGDQPQHF.

This clonotype was counted a few times. The V call is TRBV20-1, the J call TRBJ1-5; tentative D call: TRBD1 (5 bases). Trimming left V 5 bases short and J 0 bases short, with 17 bases between. Germline V gene lookup returns CDR1 DFQATT and CDR2 SNEGSKA (reference sequence). This CDR3 region has 16 residues. Written as DNA, the CDR3 is TGCAGTGCTCAACAGCTGCAGGGCTATAGCAATCAGCCCCAGCATTTT. Encoded protein: CSAQQLQGYSNQPQHF.

V is TRBV6-1 and J is TRBJ2-7, with a weak D call TRBD2 (5 bases). V gave up 2 bases and J gave up 2 bases, with 13 bases separating them. Germline V gene sequence: CDR1 MNHNS, CDR2 SASEGT. The CDR3 extends over 15 amino acids. For the CDR3, the DNA is TGTGCCAGCAGTGAAATGGCTAGCTTTGCCTACGAGCAGTACTTC. This translates into CASSEMASFAYEQYF.

The rearrangement joins TRBV7-8 to TRBJ1-2, with unresolved D. This CDR3 spans 15 amino acids. Trimming removed 4 bases at V and 3 bases at J, with 15 bases between. CDR1 and CDR2 from the germline V gene are SGHVS and FQNEAQ. CDR3 coding DNA: TGTGCCAGCAGCTCCTCCCCCCAGGTCGACTATGGCTACACCTTC. It translates to CASSSSPQVDYGYTF.

This rearrangement joins TRBV2 to TRBJ1-6; 8 bases line up with TRBD1. Germline CDR1 SNHLY, CDR2 FYNNEI. This CDR3 is 13 amino acids long. V lost 9 bases, J lost 7 bases, and 5 bases stayed unmatched. This CDR3 reads CASTGQDNSPLHF. The CDR3, as DNA: TGTGCCAGTACGGGACAGGACAATTCACCCCTCCACTTT.

The chain combines TRBV20-1 with TRBJ2-5; TRBD2 is a possible D gene (5 bases). CDR3 length: 12 residues. V lost 2 bases and J lost 5, with 9 bases in between. CDR1 is DFQATT and CDR2 is SNEGSKA in the germline V gene (reference sequence). The CDR3 nucleotides are TGCAGTGCTAGACCTAGCTCCGAGACCCAGTACTTC. It codes for CSARPSSETQYF.

A few counts support this clonotype. The chain recombines TRBV9 with TRBJ1-6, with no clear D. Germline values: CDR1 SGDLS, CDR2 YYNGEE. The V end lost 0 bases, the J end lost 0 bases, and 10 bases lay between the germline ends. CDR3 length: 17 residues. The CDR3, as DNA: TGTGCCAGCAGCGTAGGGTGGAAAAGCTCCTATAATTCACCCCTCCACTTT. Translated: CASSVGWKSSYNSPLHF.

The gene calls are TRBV7-2 and TRBJ2-1; the match to TRBD2 covers 12 bases. Germline CDR1 and CDR2: SGHTA and FQGNSA. The CDR3 contains 15 residues. The J segment lost 7 bases and the V segment lost 5 bases, leaving 6 bases of the junction unmatched. Written as DNA, the CDR3 is TGTGCCAGCAGCCCCCTCGGACTAGCGGGAAATGAGCAGTTCTTC. This codes for CASSPLGLAGNEQFF.

The V call is TRBV28, the J call TRBJ2-7, with D perhaps given as TRBD1 or TRBD2 (5 bases each). CDR3 length: 16 residues. The V gene lost 5 bases and the J gene lost 0 bases, with 17 bases spanning the gap. Germline assignment: CDR1 MDHEN and CDR2 SYDVKM. DNA of the CDR3: TGTGCCAGCAGTGGCGCCGGGACGGTCCCCTCCTACGAGCAGTACTTC. Translating it yields CASSGAGTVPSYEQYF.